This is a list of T cell receptor beta chains from one sample in a study of blood T cell repertoires in COVID-19. Sequencing used immunoSEQ multiplex PCR; TCRdb keeps in-frame clones, though not all of them. Altogether roughly 300,000 clones are present, 70% to 90% being singletons, with the ten largest covering 6% to 9%. The sample taken for sequencing was peripheral blood. The receptors were gathered from a human donor in a cohort sampled during active COVID-19. CDR3s include the opening cysteine and the closing phenylalanine or tryptophan. D genes are given only for firm matches. Not all rows give a size; the values are once, few, many and, for expanded clones, a class.

. . 13 TRBJ2-7 TRBV5-1 CASSFDSSYEQYF TGCGCCAGCAGCTTCGACAGTTCTTACGAGCAGTACTTC
. . 15 TRBJ1-1 TRBV5-1 CASSLTALHSTEAFF TGCGCCAGCAGCTTGACAGCATTACATAGCACTGAAGCTTTCTTT
TRBD1 . 14 TRBJ1-2 TRBV5-4 CASSVRGPNYGYTF TGTGCCAGCAGCGTCAGGGGGCCGAACTATGGCTACACCTTC
. . 15 TRBJ1-2 TRBV7-2 CASSPKQGYNYGYTF TGTGCCAGCAGCCCGAAACAGGGATATAACTATGGCTACACCTTC
TRBD1 . 13 TRBJ1-1 TRBV10-1 CASSGRGSTEAFF TGCGCCAGCAGTGGCAGGGGGTCCACTGAAGCTTTCTTT
. . 14 TRBJ1-1 TRBV7-8 CASSLLKGGTEAFF TGTGCCAGCAGCTTACTTAAGGGAGGGACTGAAGCTTTCTTT
TRBD1 . 20 TRBJ1-2 TRBV3-1/TRBV3-2 CASSQKTAGTGRGDRYGYTF TGTGCCAGCAGCCAAAAAACGGCCGGGACAGGGCGCGGTGACCGCTATGGCTACACCTTC
TRBD2 . 14 TRBJ2-5 TRBV3-1/TRBV3-2 CASSLGLAGETQYF TGTGCCAGCAGCCTCGGACTAGCGGGGGAGACCCAGTACTTC
. . 14 TRBJ2-4 TRBV24-1 CATSAPGAKNIQYF TGTGCCACCAGTGCCCCGGGTGCCAAAAACATTCAGTACTTC
TRBD1 . 14 TRBJ2-7 TRBV30 CAWSRDRDYHEQYF TGTGCCTGGAGCCGGGACAGGGACTACCACGAGCAGTACTTC
. . 14 TRBJ2-1 TRBV4-2 CASSQGGAANEQFF TGTGCCAGCAGCCAGGGCGGGGCGGCCAATGAGCAGTTCTTC
. . 15 TRBJ1-2 TRBV19 CASLGQRSGPGGYTF TGTGCCAGTCTTGGACAGCGCTCAGGTCCCGGTGGCTACACCTTC
TRBD1 . 14 TRBJ1-2 TRBV18 CASSPSGQNYGYTF TGTGCCAGCTCACCATCGGGACAGAACTATGGCTACACCTTC
TRBD1 . 14 TRBJ1-4 TRBV3-1/TRBV3-2 CASSPSTGREKLFF TGTGCCAGCAGCCCTTCGACAGGGCGGGAAAAACTGTTTTTT
TRBD2 . 21 TRBJ2-2 TRBV7-2 CASSLARGTWGTSGNTGELFF TGTGCCAGCAGCTTAGCTCGTGGTACCTGGGGAACTAGCGGAAACACCGGGGAGCTGTTTTTT
TRBD2 . 14 TRBJ2-7 TRBV6-6 CASSARGGNYEQYF TGTGCCAGCAGCGCGCGGGGGGGCAACTACGAGCAGTACTTC
TRBD1 once 15 TRBJ1-2 TRBV9 CASSFSGQGAQGYTF TGTGCCAGCAGCTTCTCAGGACAGGGGGCCCAAGGCTACACCTTC
. few 11 TRBJ1-2 TRBV30 CAWSVLGGYTF TGTGCCTGGAGTGTACTCGGTGGCTACACCTTC
. . 13 TRBJ2-7 TRBV30 CAWSKGVVYEQYF TGTGCCTGGAGTAAAGGGGTTGTCTACGAGCAGTACTTC
TRBD1 . 15 TRBJ1-1 TRBV10-2 CASSDGQGVNTEAFF TGCGCCAGCAGTGACGGACAGGGTGTGAACACTGAAGCTTTCTTT
TRBD2 . 14 TRBJ2-3 TRBV4-2 CASSQGGGADTQYF TGTGCCAGCAGCCAAGGGGGGGGAGCTGATACGCAGTATTTT
. few 13 TRBJ2-7 TRBV7-2 CASSYTGGHQAYF TGTGCCAGCAGCTACACGGGGGGCCATCAGGCGTACTTC
. . 15 TRBJ1-2 TRBV27 CASSRRGREDGGYTF TGTGCCAGCAGCCGTAGAGGCAGGGAGGACGGTGGCTACACCTTC
. . 14 TRBJ1-5 TRBV5-1 CASSLDSSNQPQHF TGCGCCAGCAGCCTGGACAGCTCTAATCAGCCCCAGCATTTT